The subject of this entry is one TCR beta chain. The germline CDR1 and CDR2 sequences are SNHLY and FYNNEI. Trimming pared 9 bases from V and 1 base from J, leaving 10 bases between. The CDR3 loop spans 14 amino acids. The data stem from a study of T cell changes during pregnancy in multiple sclerosis. Clones were sequenced by immunoSEQ multiplex PCR, and TCRdb holds only the in-frame ones, with some missing. The sample has about 39,000 clones; just over 90% are singletons. This chain links TRBV2 with TRBJ2-6; D is unclear. Sequencing was performed on CD4+ T cells from peripheral blood mononuclear cells, taken in the third trimester of pregnancy. The TCR was taken from a female donor in good health, enrolled as a control in a pregnancy study. The DNA of the CDR3 is TGTGCCAGTATCCGCGAATCTGGGGCCAACGTCCTGACTTTC. Translating it yields CASIRESGANVLTF.